What follows is one TCR beta chain and its context. This clonotype was detected only a few times. The antigen this receptor binds is unknown. No base quality values were provided; no much bigger clone lies one nucleotide off. The record originates from a study of response to subunit inactivated influenza vaccine listed by TCRdb under 2018. Background on the whole study: Deep quantitative profiling of the T cell receptor repertoire was used in the study to follow responses to a trivalent subunit inactivated influenza vaccine.

Here is what the overall study found, with its caveats: According to the authors, only a limited number of new T cells may be recruited by each seasonal influenza vaccination.

The receptor library was made with RT-PCR. The run used an Illumina HiSeq 2500. TCRdb reran the public reads through fastp at Q25 and MiXCR, keeping productive beta chains. Identical CDR3 protein sequences are pooled into one entry, listed with their most common genes and DNA. This sample lists some 500,000 distinct CDR3 sequences; roughly 25% were detected once. The ten biggest clones cover approximately 2% of the sample. The germline V gene gives CDR1 as SGHAT and CDR2 as FQNNGV. V is trimmed back by 5 bases and J by 11 bases, and the junction contains 14 bases that no gene match accounts for. Including the terminal cysteine and phenylalanine, the CDR3 comprises 14 residues. Of all the DNA, just the CDR3 is kept, 42 bases in frame from base 1.

Recombination joined TRBV11-2 with TRBJ2-7; 8 central nucleotides agree with TRBD1. The sequence was collected from a man aged 45-60 years who received an inactivated influenza vaccine. Donor details come from another sample of the same person, matched by shared clones. The sample was CD4+ T cells sorted from PBMCs, taken 5 to 6 days after vaccination. Here the CDR3 is given as CASSTGTGPIGKYF. The nucleotides read TGTGCCAGCAGCACCGGGACAGGACCGATTGGAAAGTACTTC.